Listed below are T cell receptor beta chains from one sample, sequenced in a study of T-cell memory formation after mild COVID-19. From the 5' RACE reads, TCRdb called clonotypes with MiXCR, one entry per CDR3 protein. The table includes 550,000 to 700,000 distinct CDR3 sequences, about 20% detected once. The sequenced material came from PBMCs or a T cell subset sorted from them (not recorded which). These receptors were obtained from an adult woman who had mild COVID-19 (a few samples of this study predate the infection). Cell type and time point are not known. The CDR3 runs from the conserved cysteine through the conserved F or W. D genes are given only for firm matches. The size of a clone is reported for some rows only, either as once, few or many, or as a class for expanded clones.

>.|TRBV5-6|.|TRBJ2-3
CASSSTQGQYTQYF
TGTGCCAGCAGCTCTACCCAAGGACAGTATACGCAGTATTTT
>TRBD2|TRBV7-2|.|TRBJ2-7
CASSPRTSVSYEQYF
TGTGCCAGCAGCCCACGGACTAGCGTCTCCTACGAGCAGTACTTC
>.|TRBV6-5|few|TRBJ1-1
CASSYNGAEAFF
TGTGCCAGCAGTTACAACGGGGCTGAAGCTTTCTTT
>.|TRBV3-1|few|TRBJ1-2
CASSQDTAGNGYTF
TGTGCCAGCAGCCAAGACACGGCAGGGAATGGCTACACCTTC
>TRBD2|TRBV30|few|TRBJ2-7
CAWTLAGGFQYF
TGTGCCTGGACCCTCGCCGGGGGGTTCCAGTACTTC
>.|TRBV15|.|TRBJ2-5
CATSRDIETQYF
TGTGCCACCAGCAGGGACATAGAGACCCAGTACTTC
>TRBD1|TRBV7-9|.|TRBJ2-2
CASSLGQEASGELFF
TGTGCCAGCAGCTTGGGACAGGAGGCATCCGGGGAGCTGTTTTTT
>TRBD2|TRBV6-2/TRBV6-3|once|TRBJ2-1
CASSSSGTNNNEQFF
TGTGCCAGCAGTTCTTCCGGGACTAATAACAATGAGCAGTTCTTC
>TRBD1|TRBV5-1|.|TRBJ1-2
CASSIDRAYGYTF
TGCGCCAGCAGTATCGACAGGGCCTATGGCTACACCTTC
>.|TRBV5-1|.|TRBJ1-1
CASSLATWNTEAFF
TGCGCCAGCAGCTTGGCCACCTGGAACACTGAAGCTTTCTTT
>.|TRBV5-4|.|TRBJ1-1
CASSLAQRYTEAFF
TGTGCCAGCAGCTTGGCCCAGAGATACACTGAAGCTTTCTTT
>TRBD1|TRBV5-1|.|TRBJ2-7
CASSPPRQGYEQYF
TGCGCCAGCAGCCCCCCCCGACAGGGATACGAGCAGTACTTC
>.|TRBV29-1|few|TRBJ2-6
CSVGQGGANVLTF
TGCAGCGTTGGTCAGGGAGGAGCCAACGTCCTGACTTTC
>.|TRBV6-5|.|TRBJ2-5
CASRLQETQYF
TGTGCCAGCAGGCTCCAAGAGACCCAGTACTTC
>TRBD2|TRBV29-1|few|TRBJ2-1
CSGGTSGRAGEQFF
TGCAGCGGGGGAACTAGCGGGAGGGCGGGAGAGCAGTTCTTC
>TRBD2|TRBV9|.|TRBJ2-2
CASSEESWTSGRTGELFF
TGTGCCAGCAGCGAGGAATCATGGACTAGCGGCCGCACCGGGGAGCTGTTTTTT
>.|TRBV7-6|many|TRBJ1-1
CASSSGVSSTEAFF
TGTGCCAGCAGCTCCGGGGTCTCTAGCACTGAAGCTTTCTTT
>.|TRBV20-1|few|TRBJ2-2
CSARGDPGNTGELFF
TGCAGTGCTAGGGGGGACCCCGGGAACACCGGGGAGCTGTTTTTT
>.|TRBV5-4|few|TRBJ2-5
CASSLEGVLETQYF
TGTGCCAGCAGCTTGGAGGGTGTGTTGGAGACCCAGTACTTC
>TRBD1|TRBV19|few|TRBJ1-1
CASSIKQGTKTEAFF
TGTGCCAGTAGTATAAAACAGGGGACGAAAACTGAAGCTTTCTTT
>.|TRBV4-2|few|TRBJ1-2
CASSHPGDEGYGYTF
TGTGCCAGCAGCCACCCCGGGGACGAAGGCTATGGCTACACCTTC
>.|TRBV5-6|few|TRBJ2-7
CASSRLTGVTYEQYF
TGTGCCAGCAGCCGATTGACGGGGGTCACCTACGAGCAGTACTTC
>.|TRBV7-8|many|TRBJ2-7
CASSLEQGGYGYEQYF
TGTGCCAGCAGCTTAGAGCAGGGTGGTTACGGCTACGAGCAGTACTTC